What follows describes a single T cell receptor (beta chain). The antigen remains unidentified. The CDR3 is made up of 15 amino acids. J was trimmed by 1 base and V by 4 bases; bases with no gene match: 7. The germline CDR1 and CDR2 sequences are SGDLS and YYNGEE. Amplification used 60 Vbeta primers and 13 Jbeta primers. Clones were sequenced by immunoSEQ multiplex PCR, and TCRdb holds only the in-frame ones, with some missing. This table holds under 90,000 clones, about 68% found once. The source of the sample is a study of cytomegalovirus exposure and HLA in healthy donors. Study results and limitations: Altogether, 164 TCR beta chains were recorded as cytomegalovirus-associated. For most TCR beta V segments, an earlier analysis put the productive rate at about 90% or about 30% of the time.

The sample was PBMCs. V gene TRBV9 combines with J gene TRBJ1-1; 7 bases align to TRBD1. The origin of this receptor is a man aged 35 to 55 in good health and CMV-seropositive. Here the CDR3 reads CASSTRQGTNTEAFF. In nucleotides, the CDR3 is TGTGCCAGCAGCACTAGACAGGGAACGAACACTGAAGCTTTCTTT.